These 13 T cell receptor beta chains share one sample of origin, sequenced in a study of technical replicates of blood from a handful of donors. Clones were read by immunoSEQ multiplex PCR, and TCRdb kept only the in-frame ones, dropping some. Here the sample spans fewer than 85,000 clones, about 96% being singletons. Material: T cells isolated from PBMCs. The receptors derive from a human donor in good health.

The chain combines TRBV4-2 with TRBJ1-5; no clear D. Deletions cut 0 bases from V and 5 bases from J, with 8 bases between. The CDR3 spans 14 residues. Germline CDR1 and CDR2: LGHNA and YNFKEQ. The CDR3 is CASSQDDGDQPQHF. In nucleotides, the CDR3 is TGTGCCAGCAGCCAAGATGACGGGGATCAGCCCCAGCATTTT.

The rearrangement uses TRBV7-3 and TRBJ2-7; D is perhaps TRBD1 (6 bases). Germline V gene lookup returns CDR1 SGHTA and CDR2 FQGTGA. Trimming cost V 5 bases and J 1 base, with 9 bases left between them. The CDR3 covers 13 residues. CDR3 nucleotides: TGTGCCAGCAGCCAGACAGGTTCCTACGAGCAGTACTTC. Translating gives CASSQTGSYEQYF.

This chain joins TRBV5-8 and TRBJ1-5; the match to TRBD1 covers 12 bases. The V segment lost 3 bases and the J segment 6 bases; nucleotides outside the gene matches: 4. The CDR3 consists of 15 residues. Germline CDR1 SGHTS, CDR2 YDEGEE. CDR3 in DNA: TGTGCCAGCAGCTACGGGACAGGGGGCAGTCAGCCCCAGCATTTT. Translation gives CASSYGTGGSQPQHF. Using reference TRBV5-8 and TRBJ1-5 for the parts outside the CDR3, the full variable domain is EAGVTQSPTHLIKTRGQQATLRCSPISGHTSVYWYQQALGLGLQFLLWYDEGEERNRGNFPPRFSGRQFPNYSSELNVNALELEDSALYLCASSYGTGGSQPQHFGDGTRLSIL.

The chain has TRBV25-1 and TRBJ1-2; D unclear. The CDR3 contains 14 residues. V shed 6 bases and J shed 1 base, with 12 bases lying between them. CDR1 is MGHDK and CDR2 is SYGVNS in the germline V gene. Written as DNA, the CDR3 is TGTGCCAGCAGCGAGGAGCTATTTAACTATGGCTACACCTTC. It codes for CASSEELFNYGYTF.

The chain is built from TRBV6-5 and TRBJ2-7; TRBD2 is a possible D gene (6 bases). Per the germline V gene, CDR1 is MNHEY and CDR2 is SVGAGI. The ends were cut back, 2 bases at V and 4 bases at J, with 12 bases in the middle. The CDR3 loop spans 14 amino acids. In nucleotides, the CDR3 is TGTGCCAGCAGTTACGTGGAGGGCCAGTACGAGCAGTACTTC. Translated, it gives CASSYVEGQYEQYF.

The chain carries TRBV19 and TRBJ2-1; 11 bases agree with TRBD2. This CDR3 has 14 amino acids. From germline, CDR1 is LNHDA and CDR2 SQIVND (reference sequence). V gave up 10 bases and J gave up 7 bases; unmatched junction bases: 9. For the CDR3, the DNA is TGTGCCACCCATCTAGCGGGAGGAGGGAATGAGCAGTTCTTC. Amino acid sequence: CATHLAGGGNEQFF.

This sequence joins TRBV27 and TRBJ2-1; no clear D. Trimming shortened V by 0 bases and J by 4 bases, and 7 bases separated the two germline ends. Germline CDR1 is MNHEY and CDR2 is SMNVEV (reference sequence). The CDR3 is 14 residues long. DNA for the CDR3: TGTGCCAGCAGTTTATCAACAGCATACAATGAGCAGTTCTTC. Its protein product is CASSLSTAYNEQFF.

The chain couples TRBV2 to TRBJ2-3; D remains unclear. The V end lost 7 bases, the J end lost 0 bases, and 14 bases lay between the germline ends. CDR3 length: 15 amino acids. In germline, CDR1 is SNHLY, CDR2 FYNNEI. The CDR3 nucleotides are TGTGCCAGCATCCCGGAGTCCCCAAGCACAGATACGCAGTATTTT. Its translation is CASIPESPSTDTQYF.

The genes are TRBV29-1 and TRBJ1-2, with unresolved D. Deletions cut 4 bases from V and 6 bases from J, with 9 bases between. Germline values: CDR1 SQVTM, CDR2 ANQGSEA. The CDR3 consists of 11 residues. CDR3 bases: TGCAGCGTTGGAGTGGTGGATGGCTACACCTTC. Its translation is CSVGVVDGYTF.

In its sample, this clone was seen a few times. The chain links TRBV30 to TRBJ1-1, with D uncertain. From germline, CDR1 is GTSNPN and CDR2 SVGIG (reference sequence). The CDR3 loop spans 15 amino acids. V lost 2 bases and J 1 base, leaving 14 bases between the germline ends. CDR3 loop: CAWSPSPGRNTEAFF. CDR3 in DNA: TGTGCCTGGAGTCCCTCCCCCGGGAGGAACACTGAAGCTTTCTTT.

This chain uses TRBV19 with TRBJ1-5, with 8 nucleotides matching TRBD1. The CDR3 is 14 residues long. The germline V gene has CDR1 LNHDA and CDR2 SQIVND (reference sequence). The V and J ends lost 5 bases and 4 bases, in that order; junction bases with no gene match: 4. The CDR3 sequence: CASSGTGGNQPQHF. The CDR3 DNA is TGTGCCAGTAGTGGGACAGGAGGGAATCAGCCCCAGCATTTT.

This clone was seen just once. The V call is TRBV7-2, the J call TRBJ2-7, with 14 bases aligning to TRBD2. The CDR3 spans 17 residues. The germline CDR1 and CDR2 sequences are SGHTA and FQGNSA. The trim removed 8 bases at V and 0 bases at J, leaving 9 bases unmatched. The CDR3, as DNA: TGTGCCAGCCGACCGGGACTAGCGGGAGCGAGCTCCTACGAGCAGTACTTC. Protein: CASRPGLAGASSYEQYF.

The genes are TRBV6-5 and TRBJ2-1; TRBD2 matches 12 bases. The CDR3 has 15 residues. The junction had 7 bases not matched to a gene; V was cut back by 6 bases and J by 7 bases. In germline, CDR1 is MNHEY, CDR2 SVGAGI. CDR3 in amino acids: CASSKTSGSDNEQFF. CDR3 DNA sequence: TGTGCCAGCAGCAAGACTAGCGGGAGTGATAATGAGCAGTTCTTC.